The rows below give T cell receptor beta chains drawn from one sample of a study of blood T cells in healthy people across ages. Via MiXCR, TCRdb re-called the 5' RACE reads, giving one row per CDR3 protein. The repertoire holds almost 800,000 distinct CDR3 sequences, over 45% seen once, with 22% in the top ten. The sequenced sample consisted of blood. The source of these receptors is a man in his thirties or forties in good health. Both conserved end residues are part of each CDR3. D genes are given only for firm matches. Expanded clones are given a class, and other clones once, few, many or no size at all.

CDR3aa: CASSEIIGDQETQYF; CDR3nt: TGTGCCAGCAGTGAAATTATCGGGGATCAAGAGACCCAGTACTTC; v_gene: TRBV6-1; d_gene: -; abundance: -; j_gene: TRBJ2-5
CDR3aa: CAIRPMDRSTDTQYF; CDR3nt: TGTGCCATCAGACCCATGGACAGGAGCACAGATACGCAGTATTTT; v_gene: TRBV10-3; d_gene: TRBD1; abundance: -; j_gene: TRBJ2-3
CDR3aa: CASSLAGLAKETQYF; CDR3nt: TGCGCCAGCAGCTTGGCCGGACTAGCCAAAGAGACCCAGTACTTC; v_gene: TRBV5-1; d_gene: TRBD2; abundance: -; j_gene: TRBJ2-5
CDR3aa: CASSQVYADRRYGYTF; CDR3nt: TGTGCCAGCAGCCAAGTATATGCGGACAGGCGTTATGGCTACACCTTC; v_gene: TRBV3-1; d_gene: TRBD1; abundance: -; j_gene: TRBJ1-2
CDR3aa: CASSLASGDFGYTF; CDR3nt: TGTGCCAGCAGCTTAGCGAGCGGGGATTTCGGCTACACCTTC; v_gene: TRBV13; d_gene: -; abundance: -; j_gene: TRBJ1-2
CDR3aa: CASSDYNEQFF; CDR3nt: TGTGCCAGCAGTGACTACAATGAGCAGTTCTTC; v_gene: TRBV2; d_gene: -; abundance: many; j_gene: TRBJ2-1
CDR3aa: CASSDTGNEQYF; CDR3nt: TGTGCCAGCAGTGATACAGGGAACGAGCAGTACTTC; v_gene: TRBV25-1; d_gene: -; abundance: -; j_gene: TRBJ2-7
CDR3aa: CASSEYRTNQPQHF; CDR3nt: TGTGCCAGCAGTGAATACAGAACAAACCAGCCCCAGCATTTT; v_gene: TRBV25-1; d_gene: -; abundance: few; j_gene: TRBJ1-5
CDR3aa: CASSLAGEQFF; CDR3nt: TGTGCCAGCAGCTTAGCGGGAGAGCAGTTCTTC; v_gene: TRBV5-1; d_gene: TRBD2; abundance: many; j_gene: TRBJ2-1
CDR3aa: CASSYERISYEQYF; CDR3nt: TGTGCCAGCAGTTACGAGCGGATTTCCTACGAGCAGTACTTC; v_gene: TRBV6-6; d_gene: -; abundance: -; j_gene: TRBJ2-7
CDR3aa: CASSREDPYNEQFF; CDR3nt: TGTGCCAGCAGTCGGGAGGATCCATACAATGAGCAGTTCTTC; v_gene: TRBV12-3/TRBV12-4; d_gene: TRBD2; abundance: -; j_gene: TRBJ2-1
CDR3aa: CASSLQFTYNEQFF; CDR3nt: TGTGCCAGCAGCCTCCAATTTACCTACAATGAGCAGTTCTTC; v_gene: TRBV3-1; d_gene: -; abundance: -; j_gene: TRBJ2-1
CDR3aa: CASSLVHSGANVLTF; CDR3nt: TGTGCCAGCAGCTTAGTCCACTCTGGGGCCAACGTCCTGACTTTC; v_gene: TRBV7-9; d_gene: -; abundance: few; j_gene: TRBJ2-6
CDR3aa: CASSEGPLRGQTDGKLFF; CDR3nt: TGTGCCAGCAGTGAAGGTCCCCTCAGAGGACAAACCGACGGAAAACTGTTTTTT; v_gene: TRBV2; d_gene: -; abundance: once; j_gene: TRBJ1-4
CDR3aa: CATSRVGTTNNSPLHF; CDR3nt: TGTGCCACCAGCAGAGTTGGCACAACCAATAATTCACCCCTCCACTTT; v_gene: TRBV15; d_gene: -; abundance: -; j_gene: TRBJ1-6
CDR3aa: CASSPARTEQETQYF; CDR3nt: TGTGCCAGCAGCCCCGCTAGGACGGAACAAGAGACCCAGTACTTC; v_gene: TRBV7-2; d_gene: -; abundance: -; j_gene: TRBJ2-5
CDR3aa: CASSLGNDNSPLHF; CDR3nt: TGTGCCAGCAGCCTGGGAAACGATAATTCACCCCTCCACTTT; v_gene: TRBV27; d_gene: -; abundance: few; j_gene: TRBJ1-6
CDR3aa: CSASRAGSRLEQYF; CDR3nt: TGCAGTGCTAGTCGTGCGGGAAGTAGATTGGAGCAGTACTTC; v_gene: TRBV20-1; d_gene: -; abundance: -; j_gene: TRBJ2-7
CDR3aa: CAIGLAGSYNEQFF; CDR3nt: TGTGCCATCGGACTAGCGGGTTCCTACAATGAGCAGTTCTTC; v_gene: TRBV27; d_gene: TRBD2; abundance: -; j_gene: TRBJ2-1
CDR3aa: CASSPGYHRAVGSNQPQHF; CDR3nt: TGTGCCAGCAGCCCCGGATACCACAGGGCCGTGGGGAGCAATCAGCCCCAGCATTTT; v_gene: TRBV6-2/TRBV6-3; d_gene: -; abundance: few; j_gene: TRBJ1-5
CDR3aa: CASSPVFPGASYEQYF; CDR3nt: TGCGCCAGCAGCCCTGTTTTCCCAGGGGCTTCCTACGAGCAGTACTTC; v_gene: TRBV5-1; d_gene: -; abundance: -; j_gene: TRBJ2-7
CDR3aa: CASSLYPQGMSTEAFF; CDR3nt: TGTGCCAGCAGTTTATACCCTCAGGGGATGTCGACTGAAGCTTTCTTT; v_gene: TRBV12-3/TRBV12-4; d_gene: -; abundance: once; j_gene: TRBJ1-1
CDR3aa: CSARTLLPDIQYF; CDR3nt: TGCAGTGCTAGAACATTACTACCTGACATTCAGTACTTC; v_gene: TRBV20-1; d_gene: -; abundance: few; j_gene: TRBJ2-4
CDR3aa: CASLFRVNSPLHF; CDR3nt: TGTGCCAGCTTATTCAGGGTTAATTCACCCCTCCACTTT; v_gene: TRBV6-6; d_gene: -; abundance: -; j_gene: TRBJ1-6
CDR3aa: CASSEYGTGEELFF; CDR3nt: TGTGCCAGCAGTGAATATGGGACAGGGGAGGAACTGTTTTTT; v_gene: TRBV25-1; d_gene: TRBD1; abundance: once; j_gene: TRBJ1-4
CDR3aa: CASNRDYSYEQYF; CDR3nt: TGTGCCAGCAACCGGGATTACTCGTACGAGCAGTACTTC; v_gene: TRBV6-1; d_gene: -; abundance: -; j_gene: TRBJ2-7
CDR3aa: CASSLGQGNQPQHF; CDR3nt: TGTGCCAGCAGTTTGGGACAGGGAAATCAGCCCCAGCATTTT; v_gene: TRBV7-2; d_gene: TRBD1; abundance: many; j_gene: TRBJ1-5
CDR3aa: CATQLAVPSYNEQFF; CDR3nt: TGTGCCACACAACTAGCGGTCCCCTCCTACAATGAGCAGTTCTTC; v_gene: TRBV10-3; d_gene: TRBD2; abundance: -; j_gene: TRBJ2-1
CDR3aa: CASSQASAGGSGYTF; CDR3nt: TGCGCCAGCAGCCAAGCTAGCGCGGGGGGCTCTGGCTACACCTTC; v_gene: TRBV4-1; d_gene: -; abundance: -; j_gene: TRBJ1-2
CDR3aa: CASSSGGADTQYF; CDR3nt: TGTGCCAGCAGTTCAGGGGGCGCCGATACGCAGTATTTT; v_gene: TRBV7-2; d_gene: TRBD1; abundance: -; j_gene: TRBJ2-3
CDR3aa: CSALGGLNEKLFF; CDR3nt: TGCAGCGCCCTAGGGGGGCTTAATGAAAAACTGTTTTTT; v_gene: TRBV29-1; d_gene: -; abundance: -; j_gene: TRBJ1-4
CDR3aa: CASSLGDLTEYEQYF; CDR3nt: TGTGCCAGCAGCTTAGGGGACTTAACCGAATACGAGCAGTACTTC; v_gene: TRBV7-2; d_gene: -; abundance: few; j_gene: TRBJ2-7
CDR3aa: CASSQEETGLRQYF; CDR3nt: TGCGCCAGCAGCCAAGAGGAGACAGGGTTAAGACAGTATTTT; v_gene: TRBV4-3; d_gene: TRBD1; abundance: -; j_gene: TRBJ2-3
CDR3aa: CASSLGQVGGYTF; CDR3nt: TGTGCCAGCAGCTTAGGTCAGGTCGGTGGCTACACCTTC; v_gene: TRBV7-2; d_gene: -; abundance: few; j_gene: TRBJ1-2
CDR3aa: CASSRRGVAGANVLTF; CDR3nt: TGTGCCAGCAGCAGGAGGGGGGTTGCTGGGGCCAACGTCCTGACTTTC; v_gene: TRBV11-2; d_gene: -; abundance: -; j_gene: TRBJ2-6
CDR3aa: CASSPTSVADTQYF; CDR3nt: TGTGCCAGCAGCCCGACTAGCGTGGCAGATACGCAGTATTTT; v_gene: TRBV7-2; d_gene: TRBD2; abundance: few; j_gene: TRBJ2-3
CDR3aa: CASSPSAPRQGYTF; CDR3nt: TGTGCCAGCAGCCCCAGCGCCCCGAGACAAGGCTACACCTTC; v_gene: TRBV11-2; d_gene: -; abundance: -; j_gene: TRBJ1-2
CDR3aa: CASSEARGFSNQPQHF; CDR3nt: TGTGCCAGCAGTGAAGCGAGAGGGTTTAGCAATCAGCCCCAGCATTTT; v_gene: TRBV6-1; d_gene: -; abundance: -; j_gene: TRBJ1-5
CDR3aa: CASSDIGTGGLEQYF; CDR3nt: TGTGCCAGCAGTGATATAGGGACAGGGGGTTTGGAGCAGTACTTC; v_gene: TRBV6-1; d_gene: TRBD1; abundance: -; j_gene: TRBJ2-4
CDR3aa: CASSQEGLAGEYHEQYF; CDR3nt: TGTGCCAGCAGCCAAGAGGGCCTAGCGGGAGAATACCACGAGCAGTACTTC; v_gene: TRBV4-2; d_gene: TRBD2; abundance: -; j_gene: TRBJ2-7
CDR3aa: CASSQGGFNTGELFF; CDR3nt: TGTGCCAGCAGCCAAGGGGGGTTCAACACCGGGGAGCTGTTTTTT; v_gene: TRBV4-2; d_gene: -; abundance: -; j_gene: TRBJ2-2
CDR3aa: CASSPAWGGIYGYTF; CDR3nt: TGTGCCAGCAGCCCCGCCTGGGGCGGGATCTATGGCTACACCTTC; v_gene: TRBV7-2; d_gene: -; abundance: -; j_gene: TRBJ1-2
CDR3aa: CSVEVLAGVGADTQYF; CDR3nt: TGCAGCGTTGAGGTTTTAGCGGGAGTGGGCGCAGATACGCAGTATTTT; v_gene: TRBV29-1; d_gene: TRBD2; abundance: -; j_gene: TRBJ2-3
CDR3aa: CASSSAAYEQYF; CDR3nt: TGTGCCAGCAGTTCGGCCGCCTACGAGCAGTACTTC; v_gene: TRBV12-3/TRBV12-4; d_gene: -; abundance: few; j_gene: TRBJ2-7
CDR3aa: CASSPRAGYNEQFF; CDR3nt: TGTGCCAGCAGTCCCCGGGCGGGTTACAATGAGCAGTTCTTC; v_gene: TRBV12-3/TRBV12-4; d_gene: -; abundance: -; j_gene: TRBJ2-1
CDR3aa: CASSRVQQGDGEQYF; CDR3nt: TGTGCCAGCAGTCGGGTCCAACAGGGAGATGGCGAGCAGTACTTC; v_gene: TRBV27; d_gene: -; abundance: once; j_gene: TRBJ2-7
CDR3aa: CATSEPNTGELFF; CDR3nt: TGTGCCACCAGTGAACCGAACACCGGGGAGCTGTTTTTT; v_gene: TRBV24-1; d_gene: -; abundance: -; j_gene: TRBJ2-2
CDR3aa: CAGSLGHRSEYEKLFF; CDR3nt: TGCGCCGGCAGCTTGGGACATCGGTCGGAGTATGAAAAACTGTTTTTT; v_gene: TRBV5-1; d_gene: -; abundance: -; j_gene: TRBJ1-4